The T cell receptor (beta chain) under discussion was sequenced for a study of T cell changes during pregnancy in multiple sclerosis. The CDR3 spans 15 residues. Per germline, CDR1 SGHNT and CDR2 YENEEA. V dropped 3 bases and J dropped 0; count of bases not matched to a gene: 0. Method: immunoSEQ multiplex PCR; TCRdb's copy keeps in-frame clones and lacks some. The data show 45,000 to 65,000 clones, with about 90% seen just once and around 0.27% held by the top ten. Sequencing used CD4+ T cells from peripheral blood mononuclear cells, obtained in the second trimester of pregnancy. The source is a female donor with multiple sclerosis, enrolled in a pregnancy study. The rearrangement joins TRBV11-3 to TRBJ2-5; the match to TRBD2 covers 11 bases. In DNA, the CDR3 is TGTGCCAGCAGCTTGACTAGCGGGGACCAAGAGACCCAGTACTTC. It codes for CASSLTSGDQETQYF.